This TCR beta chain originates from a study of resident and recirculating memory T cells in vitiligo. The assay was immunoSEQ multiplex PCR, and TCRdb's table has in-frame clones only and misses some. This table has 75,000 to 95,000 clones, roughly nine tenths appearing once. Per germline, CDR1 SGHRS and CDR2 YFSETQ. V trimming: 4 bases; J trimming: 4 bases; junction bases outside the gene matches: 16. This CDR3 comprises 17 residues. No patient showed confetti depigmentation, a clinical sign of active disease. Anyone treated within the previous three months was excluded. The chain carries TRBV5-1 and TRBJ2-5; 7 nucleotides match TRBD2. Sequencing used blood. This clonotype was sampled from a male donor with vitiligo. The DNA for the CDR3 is TGCGCCAGCAGCCGACCCCTAGCGGAGGACCTTTCAGAGACCCAGTACTTC. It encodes CASSRPLAEDLSETQYF.